A selection of T cell receptor beta chains follows, all from one sample in a study of beta chain features in type 1 diabetes. Assay: immunoSEQ multiplex PCR; the TCRdb copy retains only in-frame clones and omits some. Among roughly 250,000 clones listed, around 20% were seen once. The sequenced sample consisted of naive CD4+ T cells from blood. The receptors stem from a woman in her 40s with type 1 diabetes. Both conserved end residues are part of each CDR3.

cdr3_length j_call v_call cdr3_aa
13 TRBJ2-7 TRBV28 CASSSPQGYEQYF
14 TRBJ1-4 TRBV4-1 CASSPQGSNEKLFF
13 TRBJ2-7 TRBV29-1 CSIWTGGNYEQYF
19 TRBJ2-7 TRBV7-2 CASSLAGNPASGSAYEQYF
16 TRBJ1-1 TRBV14 CASSPQYGGWNTEAFF
18 TRBJ2-6 TRBV15 CATSRLLTGSSGANVLTF
13 TRBJ1-1 TRBV6-5 CASSLTVNTEAFF
16 TRBJ1-6 TRBV5-1 CASSLGSSSYNSPLHF
16 TRBJ2-1 TRBV7-2 CASSLAAGGSYNEQFF
15 TRBJ1-5 TRBV7-2 CASRLGLSGNQPQHF
14 TRBJ2-1 TRBV6-6 CASSGTSRGNEQFF
14 TRBJ2-7 TRBV4-2 CASSHDTPAYEQYF
14 TRBJ2-7 TRBV29-1 CSVSFWGTGDEQYF
13 TRBJ1-2 TRBV9 CASSVAPGYGYTF
17 TRBJ2-1 TRBV4-3 CASSRSPVLAGVTEQFF
19 TRBJ2-1 TRBV9 CASSVTSAGGPESYNEQFF
15 TRBJ1-5 TRBV4-3 CASSQETGGYQPQHF
15 TRBJ2-5 TRBV7-3 CASSLRATPQETQYF
16 TRBJ2-5 TRBV7-2 CASSLVPGGVGGTQYF
13 TRBJ2-5 TRBV7-2 CASSYRGAETQYF
14 TRBJ2-7 TRBV29-1 CSATEDRRSHEQYF
13 TRBJ1-2 TRBV10-3 CAISDTGDYGYTF
15 TRBJ2-3 TRBV18 CASSPPGQGTDTQYF
15 TRBJ1-1 TRBV2 CASRARDRPNTEAFF
14 TRBJ2-7 TRBV5-1 CASSLGGQPYEQYF
14 TRBJ1-5 TRBV4-1 CASSQGSGDQPQHF
16 TRBJ2-2 TRBV9 CASSIVDRAKTGELFF
14 TRBJ1-2 TRBV5-4 CASSLEGAGYGYTF
14 TRBJ1-6 TRBV6-5 CAVSGATENSPLHF
14 TRBJ2-7 TRBV28 CASSLRQGWDEQYF
14 TRBJ1-2 TRBV28 CASSSAQGLYGYTF